The rows below give T cell receptor beta chains drawn from one sample of a study of cytomegalovirus exposure and HLA in healthy donors. Assay used: immunoSEQ multiplex PCR; TCRdb lists only in-frame clones, some missing. In the table there are 150,000 to 200,000 clones, more than 65% of which are singletons. Material for sequencing was PBMCs. These receptors all come from a woman aged 18-29 years in good health and CMV-seropositive. The CDR3 runs from the conserved cysteine through the conserved F or W. The D gene is left open where the match is weak. Size is omitted from some rows. Given values are once, few, many or a class for expanded clones.

TRBV7-9,TRBJ1-4,TRBD1,-,CASSSRDRGGEKLFF,TGTGCCAGCAGCTCGCGGGACAGGGGCGGTGAAAAACTGTTTTTT
TRBV6-6,TRBJ1-2,-,-,CASSYSRSPASYGYTF,TGTGCCAGCAGTTACTCGAGGTCACCCGCATCCTATGGCTACACCTTC
TRBV7-9,TRBJ1-2,TRBD1,-,CASTLTGAVTYGYTF,TGTGCCAGCACCCTAACAGGGGCGGTGACCTATGGCTACACCTTC
TRBV4-1,TRBJ1-5,-,once,CASSQGQASNQPQHF,TGCGCCAGCAGCCAAGGACAGGCGAGCAATCAGCCCCAGCATTTT
TRBV11-2,TRBJ2-3,-,-,CASSPASGTDTQYF,TGTGCCAGCAGCCCGGCCAGCGGCACAGATACGCAGTATTTT
TRBV6-4,TRBJ2-1,-,once,CASRPGSVGEQFF,TGTGCCAGCAGACCCGGTAGCGTAGGGGAGCAGTTCTTC
TRBV15,TRBJ2-7,TRBD2,-,CATSKAGGPPYEQYF,TGTGCCACCAGCAAAGCGGGGGGGCCGCCCTACGAGCAGTACTTC
TRBV11-2,TRBJ1-1,TRBD1,-,CASSLTQGDTEAFF,TGTGCCAGCAGCTTAACTCAGGGGGACACTGAAGCTTTCTTT
TRBV9,TRBJ2-2,TRBD2,-,CASSRSPTSGTSGGGGELFF,TGTGCCAGCAGCCGTTCACCTACCTCCGGGACTAGCGGGGGTGGCGGGGAGCTGTTTTTT
TRBV6-4,TRBJ2-2,TRBD2,-,CASSQTSGVGTGELFF,TGTGCCAGCAGTCAGACTAGCGGGGTTGGCACCGGGGAGCTGTTTTTT
TRBV23-1,TRBJ2-5,TRBD2,-,CASSQSLAGFRETQYF,TGCGCCAGCAGTCAATCTCTAGCGGGGTTTAGGGAGACCCAGTACTTC
TRBV11-2,TRBJ1-2,-,few,CASSLDMGEVGLRGYTF,TGTGCCAGCAGCTTAGATATGGGCGAGGTGGGGCTGAGAGGCTACACCTTC
TRBV11-1,TRBJ2-3,TRBD2,-,CASSHPETSLGGDTQYF,TGTGCCAGCAGCCACCCCGAGACTAGCTTAGGAGGAGATACGCAGTATTTT
TRBV2,TRBJ1-4,-,-,CATRSPTNEKLFF,TGTGCCACACGGAGTCCAACTAATGAAAAACTGTTTTTT
TRBV6-6,TRBJ1-5,-,few,CASSLRNQPQHF,TGTGCCAGCAGTCTCAGGAATCAGCCCCAGCATTTT
TRBV18,TRBJ1-4,-,once,CASSPFATGGEKLFF,TGTGCCAGCTCACCATTCGCGACGGGTGGGGAAAAACTGTTTTTT
TRBV27,TRBJ2-5,TRBD2,-,CASSLSTFGGGPLQETQYF,TGTGCCAGCAGTTTATCGACGTTTGGCGGGGGGCCCCTTCAAGAGACCCAGTACTTC
TRBV9,TRBJ1-2,-,-,CASSQTAPRGYTF,TGTGCCAGCAGCCAGACAGCCCCCAGGGGCTACACCTTC
TRBV6-1,TRBJ2-1,TRBD2,-,CASSEVAGAFNEQFF,TGTGCCAGCAGTGAGGTAGCGGGGGCCTTCAATGAGCAGTTCTTC
TRBV20-1,TRBJ1-1,-,-,CSADPGEAFF,TGCAGTGCTGACCCGGGGGAAGCTTTCTTT
TRBV7-2,TRBJ2-7,TRBD1,-,CASRRDRASSYEQYF,TGTGCCAGCAGACGGGACAGGGCAAGCTCCTACGAGCAGTACTTC
TRBV7-6,TRBJ2-1,TRBD2,-,CASSLAGGLAYEQFF,TGTGCCAGCAGCTTAGCGGGGGGACTAGCGTATGAGCAGTTCTTC
TRBV4-1,TRBJ1-4,-,-,CASRALGEKNEKLFF,TGCGCCAGCCGGGCCCTCGGGGAAAAAAATGAAAAACTGTTTTTT
TRBV5-4,TRBJ1-2,-,-,CASSPSGVGSGYTF,TGTGCCAGCAGCCCTTCGGGGGTAGGGAGTGGCTACACCTTC
TRBV6-1,TRBJ1-5,TRBD1,-,CASRSPQGWQPQHF,TGTGCCAGCAGATCCCCACAGGGGTGGCAGCCCCAGCATTTT